The 8 T cell receptor beta chains given below trace back to one sample, sequenced in a study of T cells expressing NK-cell markers. For each CDR3 protein, TCRdb gives one entry from its re-call of the 5' RACE reads, without DNA. The sample totals a few hundred thousand distinct CDR3 sequences. Sequenced: blood T cells: a sorted CD56 or NKG2C T cell subset, CD4+ or CD8+ T cells, or bulk PBMC T cells (not recorded which). These receptors originate from a man between 18 and 69 years old in good health.

The chain employs TRBV20-1 and TRBJ2-3; the TCRdb D gene call, TRBD1, has no DNA to confirm it. Germline values: CDR1 DFQATT, CDR2 SNEGSKA (reference sequence). The CDR3 loop spans 15 amino acids. CDR3 residues: CSARDYGGVTDTQYF.

V is TRBV28 and J is TRBJ1-6; there is no DNA to check the TCRdb D call of TRBD1. The CDR3 totals 15 residues. Germline values: CDR1 MDHEN, CDR2 SYDVKM. The CDR3 protein is CASSPTGHYNSPLHF.

This chain uses TRBV20-1 with TRBJ2-7; the D call of TRBD1 rests on TCRdb alone, since no DNA is present to check it. Germline V gene data show CDR1 as DFQATT and CDR2 as SNEGSKA (reference sequence). The CDR3 extends over 13 amino acids. The chain's CDR3 is CSVRQGKGGEQYF.

This rearrangement joins TRBV12-3 or TRBV12-4 to TRBJ2-4; the TRBD1 assignment by TCRdb is unverifiable without DNA. The CDR3 loop spans 15 amino acids. The chain's CDR3 is CASSLGTGGKNIQYF.

V gene TRBV2 combines with J gene TRBJ2-3; the TRBD2 assignment by TCRdb is unverifiable without DNA. This CDR3 is built from 14 residues. CDR1 is SNHLY and CDR2 is FYNNEI in the germline V gene. The CDR3: CASSVSGGADTQYF.

V is TRBV5-5 and J is TRBJ2-1; TCRdb calls TRBD2, which cannot be checked without DNA. Germline V lookup: CDR1 SGHKS, CDR2 YYEKEE (reference sequence). This CDR3 has 15 residues. The CDR3: CASSLSLADYNEQFF.

The gene calls are TRBV7-2 and TRBJ2-5. The CDR3 sequence is 12 residues long. From germline, CDR1 is SGHTA and CDR2 FQGNSA. CDR3: CASSLQDETQYF.

The chain joins TRBV5-6 to TRBJ2-7; TCRdb returns TRBD2, unconfirmable since there is no DNA. CDR1 and CDR2 (germline): SGHDT, YYEEEE. This CDR3 region has 15 residues. CDR3 sequence reads: CASRRESGGLYEQYF. The whole variable domain, remainder taken from reference TRBV5-6 and TRBJ2-7, is DAGVTQSPTHLIKTRGQQVTLRCSPKSGHDTVSWYQQALGQGPQFIFQYYEEEERQRGNFPDRFSGHQFPNYSSELNVNALLLGDSALYLCASRRESGGLYEQYFGPGTRLTVT.